These 8 T cell receptor beta chains were sequenced from one sample in a study of human T cells and chemical hapten exposure. The time point was: pre-sensitization, week 0. Treatment defined: therapeutic diphenylcyclopropenone sensitization with weekly scalp DPC. TCRdb reprocessed the RACE reads with MiXCR, giving one entry per CDR3 protein. This table holds 80,000 to 95,000 distinct CDR3 sequences, 8% to 10% found once. Sequencing was performed on whole blood, taken in connection with sensitization to the hapten diphenylcyclopropenone (DPC). These receptors were taken from a middle-aged woman with alopecia areata. Some clones in this sample may be carry-over from other donors' samples.

This clonotype was observed a few times. The genes are TRBV9 and TRBJ2-1, with D tentatively TRBD2 (5 bases). The germline V and J ends were trimmed by 0 bases and 6 bases, with 28 bases remaining between them. This CDR3 contains 20 residues. Germline CDR1 reads SGDLS; CDR2 reads YYNGEE. The CDR3 reads CASSVVGAGRGRTLSNEQFF. DNA of the CDR3: TGTGCCAGCAGCGTAGTGGGTGCCGGCCGGGGTAGGACCCTCTCCAATGAGCAGTTCTTC.

This clonotype occurred many times. The V and J genes are TRBV12-3 or TRBV12-4 and TRBJ1-5; D is undetermined. The V end was cut by 5 bases, the J end by 3 bases, with 8 bases between. The CDR3 totals 13 residues. CDR3 in DNA: TGTGCCAGCAGTGCCAGGCCCAATCAGCCCCAGCATTTT. It encodes CASSARPNQPQHF.

This clonotype appeared many times. This chain joins TRBV5-8 and TRBJ2-7; a possible D gene is TRBD2 (5 bases). CDR1 and CDR2 from the germline V gene are SGHTS and YDEGEE. The CDR3 runs to 15 residues. V was shortened by 1 base and J by 1 base, with 12 bases between the two germline ends. The CDR3 spells CASSLFLPGSYEQYF. CDR3 nucleotide sequence: TGTGCCAGCAGCTTGTTTCTTCCGGGGTCCTACGAGCAGTACTTC.

The rearrangement joins TRBV29-1 to TRBJ2-1, with D perhaps matching TRBD2 (6 bases). CDR1 and CDR2 (germline): SQVTM, ANQGSEA. Trimming removed 2 bases from V and 3 bases from J, with 11 bases in between. This CDR3 is 14 amino acids long. The CDR3 nucleotides read TGCAGCGTTGAAAGAGGGACTTACTACAATGAGCAGTTCTTC. It specifies CSVERGTYYNEQFF.

This clonotype was seen repeatedly, ten times or more. The chain links TRBV29-1 to TRBJ1-1, with no clear D. CDR3 length: 15 amino acids. V lost 1 base to trimming and J lost 6 bases, with 18 bases between them. Germline V gene sequence: CDR1 SQVTM, CDR2 ANQGSEA. CDR3 nucleotide sequence: TGCAGCGTTGAAGGAATCATAACCCCGGCCGCTGAAGCTTTCTTT. It translates to CSVEGIITPAAEAFF.

This clonotype was counted at least ten times. The V and J genes are TRBV13 and TRBJ1-1; a weak D match, TRBD1 (5 bases). In germline, CDR1 is PRHDT, CDR2 FYEKMQ (reference sequence). V dropped 4 bases and J dropped 4 bases, with 16 bases sitting between them. CDR3 length: 15 amino acids. CDR3 protein: CASSWNRRRGTEAFF. CDR3 coding DNA: TGTGCCAGCAGCTGGAACCGTCGGAGGGGCACTGAAGCTTTCTTT.

This clonotype was observed at least ten times. The J gene is TRBJ2-1, the V gene TRBV7-2; no reliable D call. Germline CDR1 is SGHTA and CDR2 is FQGNSA. This CDR3 has 12 residues. Trimming removed 5 bases at V and 14 bases at J, with 16 bases between. The CDR3 nucleotides read TGTGCCAGCAGCCCCAGGACGACTCCGGAGTTCTTC. This gives the protein CASSPRTTPEFF.

This clonotype was recorded at least ten times. J is TRBJ2-5 and V is TRBV11-2; D uncertain. V lost 6 bases to trimming and J lost 5 bases, with 7 bases between them. Germline CDR1 and CDR2: SGHAT and FQNNGV. The CDR3 consists of 11 residues. CDR3 sequence: CASRRVETQYF. DNA for the CDR3: TGTGCCAGCAGACGAGTGGAGACCCAGTACTTC.